This TCR beta chain was recovered during a study of T cells in localized non-small cell lung cancer. Libraries were prepared by immunoSEQ multiplex PCR; TCRdb keeps only in-frame clonotypes and omits some of them. The repertoire holds approximately 30,000 clones, 87% seen once, with 15% to 20% in the top ten. This CDR3 is built from 14 residues. Germline V gene lookup returns CDR1 SGHVS and CDR2 FQNEAQ. Trimming left V 5 bases short and J 2 bases short, with 10 bases between. The sample consisted of peripheral blood mononuclear cells, taken before any cancer treatment. The rearrangement joins TRBV7-8 to TRBJ1-3; weak D call: TRBD1 (5 bases). This clonotype was sampled from a man between 35 and 75 years old with stage III lung adenocarcinoma. The chain's CDR3 is CASSTGQTGNTIYF. Written as DNA, the CDR3 is TGTGCCAGCAGCACCGGACAAACTGGAAACACCATATATTTT.